This is a list of T cell receptor beta chains from one sample in a study of Ad26.COV2.S vaccination and SARS-CoV-2 variants. Some clones are missing from TCRdb's copy, which holds only in-frame ones; the method was immunoSEQ multiplex PCR. This sample has about 680,000 clones; more than 80% occur once, and the top ten carry about 1.5%. This specimen consisted of peripheral blood, obtained in a trial of Ad26.COV2.S vaccine versus placebo. The receptors here all came from a person aged 18 to 65 who received the Ad26.COV2.S COVID-19 vaccine or a placebo. Both conserved end residues are part of each CDR3. A D gene is named only where the DNA matches it firmly. For some rows the clone size is stated as once, few or many, or as a class when expanded; others skip it.

>TRBV27|.|.|TRBJ2-2
TGTGCCAGCAGTTTCCAACCTCGCGGGGAGCTGTTTTTT
CASSFQPRGELFF
>TRBV6-6|.|.|TRBJ1-6
TGTGCCAGCGTCACGGGGGGGGCCGATAATTCACCCCTCCACTTT
CASVTGGADNSPLHF
>TRBV3-1/TRBV3-2|TRBD1|few|TRBJ1-6
TGTGCCAGCAGCCAAGATCAAGGGGGCCCGTCACCCCTCCACTTT
CASSQDQGGPSPLHF
>TRBV10-2|.|.|TRBJ2-1
TGCGCCAGCAGCCTAGTAGCCAATGAGCAGTTCTTC
CASSLVANEQFF
>TRBV5-4|.|.|TRBJ2-3
TGTGCCAGCAGTACGCCCCTCGGGAACATAAATACGCAGTATTTT
CASSTPLGNINTQYF
>TRBV7-6|.|.|TRBJ2-1
TGTGCCAGCAGCCACCGGGGCGGGGCATACAATGAGCAGTTCTTC
CASSHRGGAYNEQFF
>TRBV18|.|.|TRBJ2-7
TGTGCCAGCTCACTCCTACTAGGTTTGACCTACGAGCAGTACTTC
CASSLLLGLTYEQYF
>TRBV27|TRBD1|.|TRBJ1-2
TGTGCCAGCAGTTCTGGGACAGGGGCCAAAATCTATGGCTACACCTTC
CASSSGTGAKIYGYTF
>TRBV2|.|few|TRBJ1-5
TGTGCCAGCACTAATTGGTTGGACACCAGCAATCAGCCCCAGCATTTT
CASTNWLDTSNQPQHF
>TRBV18|.|once|TRBJ2-3
TGTGCCAGCTCCCCTTCCGGGACCTTACTCACAGATACGCAGTATTTT
CASSPSGTLLTDTQYF
>TRBV6-6|.|once|TRBJ1-6
TGTGCCAGCATCGAGGGAGGTTCACCCCTCCACTTT
CASIEGGSPLHF
>TRBV7-2|.|.|TRBJ1-5
TGTGCCAGCAGCTCAAGGGTTCGACAGAATCAGCCCCAGCATTTT
CASSSRVRQNQPQHF
>TRBV6-5|TRBD2|.|TRBJ2-1
TGTGCCAGCAGTTTACTAGCGGGGGGCAGGAATGAGCAGTTCTTC
CASSLLAGGRNEQFF
>TRBV10-3|.|.|TRBJ2-7
TGTGCCATCAGTGAGTCGCGGGGAGCCTACGAGCAGTACTTC
CAISESRGAYEQYF
>TRBV2|TRBD1|.|TRBJ1-6
TGTGCCAGCAGTCCACGGGGACAGGGAAATTCACCCCTCCACTTT
CASSPRGQGNSPLHF
>TRBV7-9|.|few|TRBJ1-6
TGTGCCAGCAGCTTATGGAGGACCTTGAATTCACCCCTCCACTTT
CASSLWRTLNSPLHF
>TRBV6-2/TRBV6-3|TRBD2|.|TRBJ2-1
TGTGCCAGCAGTGGGACTAGCGGACGGATCTCCTACAATGAGCAGTTCTTC
CASSGTSGRISYNEQFF
>TRBV9|.|.|TRBJ1-2
TGTGCCAGCAGCCCGGACATTAACTATGGCTACACCTTC
CASSPDINYGYTF
>TRBV18|.|.|TRBJ2-4
TGTGCCAGCTCACCGGGTACGGTCAGGAACATTCAGTACTTC
CASSPGTVRNIQYF
>TRBV6-1|.|.|TRBJ2-5
TGTGCCAGCAGTGAGATTGTGGGGGAAGAGACCCAGTACTTC
CASSEIVGEETQYF
>TRBV2|TRBD1|.|TRBJ1-4
TGTGCCAGCACCCAAGGGACAGGTGTTGGGATCCCCGAAAAACTGTTTTTT
CASTQGTGVGIPEKLFF
>TRBV6-5|TRBD2|.|TRBJ2-7
TGTGCCAGCACCGCGGGGGGGGGCGAAAGGGAGCAGTACTTC
CASTAGGGEREQYF
>TRBV1|.|once|TRBJ1-3
TGCACCAGCAGCCAGGGCTTCGTGAACACCATATATTTT
CTSSQGFVNTIYF
>TRBV3-1/TRBV3-2|.|.|TRBJ2-3
TGTGCCAGCAGCCAAGAGGAGGCAGATACGCAGTATTTT
CASSQEEADTQYF
>TRBV7-2|TRBD1|.|TRBJ1-2
TGTGCCAGCAGCCCGTGGACAGGGATATGGGGCTACACCTTC
CASSPWTGIWGYTF
>TRBV30|TRBD1|once|TRBJ2-7
TGTGCCTGGGGACAGGACTCCTACGAGCAGTACTTC
CAWGQDSYEQYF
>TRBV7-3|.|few|TRBJ2-2
TGTGCCAGCAGCTCCAACACCGGGGAGCTGTTTTTT
CASSSNTGELFF
>TRBV6-5|.|.|TRBJ1-1
TGTGCCAGCAAGCGGGGAGGGAGCACTGAAGCTTTCTTT
CASKRGGSTEAFF
>TRBV7-6|TRBD2|.|TRBJ2-5
TGTGCCAGCAGCCCCGGACTAGCGGGGGGGTACCAAGAGACCCAGTACTTC
CASSPGLAGGYQETQYF
>TRBV27|.|.|TRBJ1-1
TGTGCCAGCAGGATGTTAGCGGGGGTTGTCGCTGAAGCTTTCTTT
CASRMLAGVVAEAFF
>TRBV12-3/TRBV12-4|.|.|TRBJ1-1
TGTGCCAGCAGTTTTAAGGGACGGCCTGAAGCTTTCTTT
CASSFKGRPEAFF
>TRBV20-1|.|.|TRBJ2-1
TGCAGTGCCGACCACCGGGCTGAGCAGTTCTTC
CSADHRAEQFF
>TRBV30|.|.|TRBJ2-5
TGTGCCTGGAGAACCCCATTAGGGGTTGGAGAGACCCAGTACTTC
CAWRTPLGVGETQYF
>TRBV3-1/TRBV3-2|TRBD1|.|TRBJ2-1
TGTGCCAGCAGCTGGACAGGGGTGAGTAACAATGAGCAGTTCTTC
CASSWTGVSNNEQFF
>TRBV7-9|TRBD2|.|TRBJ2-7
TGTGCCAGCAGCTTAGTTCTATGGGCGGGAGAGGGCGAGCAGTACTTC
CASSLVLWAGEGEQYF
>TRBV7-8|.|few|TRBJ2-7
TGTGCCAGCAGCACGTATCAGACGGGTGAGCAGTACTTC
CASSTYQTGEQYF
>TRBV30|TRBD2|.|TRBJ2-7
TGTGCCTGCCGGGACTGGAGCGGGGTGCAGTACTTC
CACRDWSGVQYF
>TRBV7-2|.|.|TRBJ2-7
TGTGCCAGCAGCCCCGGGACGCCTACCTACGAGCAGTACTTC
CASSPGTPTYEQYF
>TRBV19|TRBD1|.|TRBJ2-1
TGTGCCAGTAGTTACCGGGGGACAGGGGGCTTTGAGCAGTTCTTC
CASSYRGTGGFEQFF
>TRBV4-3|.|medium-sized|TRBJ2-7
TGCGCCAGCAGCCAAGATTGGACAGCGGGTCCGAGCTCCTACGAGCAGTACTTC
CASSQDWTAGPSSYEQYF
>TRBV5-4|TRBD2|.|TRBJ2-3
TGTGCCAGCAGTTGGACTAGCGGGAGCGCAGATACGCAGTATTTT
CASSWTSGSADTQYF